One and the same sample provided the 26 T cell receptor beta chains below, sequenced in a study of memory CD4+ T cells and cytomegalovirus serostatus. The sort gate was single viable CD3+CD4+CD8-CD45RO+ cells for memory CD4+ T cells. Measured with immunoSEQ multiplex PCR; TCRdb has only the in-frame clones, and not every one. The sample has roughly 45,000 clones, just under 80% seen once. Sequenced sample: memory CD4+ T cells from blood. The origin of the receptors is an adult in good health and CMV-seronegative.

This clone appeared a single time. This chain joins TRBV20-1 and TRBJ1-6; the D is unclear. Germline CDR1 and CDR2: DFQATT and SNEGSKA (reference sequence). The CDR3 runs to 11 residues. V was shortened by 6 bases and J by 10 bases, with 10 bases between the two germline ends. The CDR3 here is CSAPGVSPLHF. CDR3 coding DNA: TGCAGTGCCCCGGGAGTATCACCCCTCCACTTT.

The V and J genes are TRBV7-9 and TRBJ1-2; D is perhaps TRBD1 (5 bases). Per the germline V gene, CDR1 is SEHNR and CDR2 is FQNEAQ (reference sequence). The CDR3 runs 13 residues. V lost 4 bases and J 3 bases, leaving 9 bases between the germline ends. The CDR3 sequence: CASSSEGDYGYTF. DNA for the CDR3: TGTGCCAGCAGCTCCGAAGGGGACTATGGCTACACCTTC.

CDR3 amino acids: CSVVVDRLNTGELFF. The CDR3 DNA is TGCAGCGTTGTCGTGGACAGGTTGAACACCGGGGAGCTGTTTTTT. The chain carries TRBV29-1 and TRBJ2-2; TRBD1 matches at 7 bases. The CDR3 contains 15 residues. Germline values: CDR1 SQVTM, CDR2 ANQGSEA. V trimming: 4 bases; J trimming: 1 base; junction bases outside the gene matches: 6.

This chain joins TRBV4-3 and TRBJ2-2, with 9 bases identical to TRBD2. After removal of 0 bases from V and 4 bases from J, the junction contained 6 bases not matched to a gene. The CDR3 is made up of 17 amino acids. Germline CDR1 is LGHNA and CDR2 is YSLEER. This chain's CDR3 is CASSQDSAGGLTGELFF. CDR3 nucleotide sequence: TGCGCCAGCAGCCAAGATTCCGCGGGGGGGCTCACCGGGGAGCTGTTTTTT.

This chain joins TRBV30 and TRBJ1-2; D is unresolved. Trimming pared 3 bases from V and 4 bases from J, leaving 12 bases between. This CDR3 has 13 residues. Germline V gene lookup returns CDR1 GTSNPN and CDR2 SVGIG (reference sequence). This CDR3 is CAWSLGGRYGYTF. CDR3 nucleotides: TGTGCCTGGAGCCTAGGTGGTCGCTATGGCTACACCTTC.

V gene TRBV7-2 combines with J gene TRBJ2-3, with D maybe TRBD1 (6 bases). There are 15 residues in the CDR3. V was cut by 6 bases and J by 0 bases, with 13 bases left in between. Germline CDR1 and CDR2: SGHTA and FQGNSA. The CDR3: CASRSTGLSTDTQYF. CDR3 in DNA: TGTGCCAGCAGGTCGACAGGCCTTAGCACAGATACGCAGTATTTT.

The table lists this clone with a count of one. This sequence joins TRBV28 and TRBJ1-6; 7 positions match TRBD1. Germline assignment: CDR1 MDHEN and CDR2 SYDVKM. This CDR3 spans 15 amino acids. V trimming: 5 bases; J trimming: 7 bases; junction bases outside the gene matches: 8. The CDR3 DNA reads as TGTGCCAGCAGTCCCCTACAGGGGACCAATTCACCCCTCCACTTT. It is translated as CASSPLQGTNSPLHF.

This clone was counted once. The chain employs TRBV7-2 and TRBJ1-1; D unresolved. The V end was cut by 3 bases, the J end by 4 bases, with 15 bases between. CDR3 length: 15 amino acids. Germline V lookup: CDR1 SGHTA, CDR2 FQGNSA. CDR3 region: CASSFFGSTSTEAFF. The DNA for the CDR3 is TGTGCCAGCAGCTTTTTCGGCTCCACTTCCACTGAAGCTTTCTTT.

The gene calls are TRBV4-2 and TRBJ2-3; D is perhaps TRBD2 (6 bases). Trimming cost V 3 bases and J 0 bases, with 13 bases left between them. The CDR3 is made up of 16 amino acids. Germline V CDR1 and CDR2: LGHNA, YNFKEQ. In DNA, the CDR3 is TGTGCCAGCAGCCACGCCGGCGGGGACAGCACAGATACGCAGTATTTT. The encoded protein is CASSHAGGDSTDTQYF.

About this clone: The conserved closing phenylalanine or tryptophan is absent in this CDR3, likely reflecting a read error. V usage is TRBV5-8 and J usage is TRBJ2-7; TRBD1 matches 8 bases. The CDR3 contains 15 residues. V gave up 0 bases and J gave up 3 bases; unmatched junction bases: 5. The germline V gene encodes CDR1 SGHTS and CDR2 YDEGEE. CDR3: CASSLVQGAGYEQYL. In nucleotides, the CDR3 is TGTGCCAGCAGCTTGGTGCAGGGGGCTGGCTACGAGCAGTACCTC.

This clone is labeled medium-sized. The chain is built from TRBV7-8 and TRBJ1-3; D perhaps matches TRBD1 (5 bases). The CDR3 is made up of 14 amino acids. V lost 5 bases and J 4 bases, leaving 12 bases between the germline ends. Germline V gene lookup returns CDR1 SGHVS and CDR2 FQNEAQ. CDR3 DNA: TGTGCCAGCAGCCCTACACGACAGGGAAACACCATATATTTT. Protein product: CASSPTRQGNTIYF. The full variable domain, completed using reference TRBV7-8 and TRBJ1-3, is GAGVSQSPRYKVAKRGQDVALRCDPISGHVSLFWYQQALGQGPEFLTYFQNEAQLDKSGLPSDRFFAERPEGSVSTLKIQRTQQEDSAVYLCASSPTRQGNTIYFGEGSWLTVV.

The chain recombines TRBV7-2 with TRBJ1-2; D possibly corresponds to TRBD1 (5 bases). Germline CDR1 SGHTA, CDR2 FQGNSA. V shed 1 base and J shed 5 bases, with 11 bases lying between them. This CDR3 region has 14 residues. The CDR3 DNA is TGTGCCAGCAGCTTAGGTCGGGGGGGTTATGGCTACACCTTC. Translation gives CASSLGRGGYGYTF. The full variable domain, its missing parts supplied by reference TRBV7-2 and TRBJ1-2, is GAGVSQSPSNKVTEKGKDVELRCDPISGHTALYWYRQSLGQGLEFLIYFQGNSAPDKSGLPSDRFSAERTGGSVSTLTIQRTQQEDSAVYLCASSLGRGGYGYTFGSGTRLTVV.

V gene TRBV6-1 combines with J gene TRBJ2-7; 9 nucleotides agree with TRBD1. Trimming removed 7 bases from V and 6 bases from J; junction bases left unmatched: 7. The CDR3 runs 13 residues. Germline V gene lookup returns CDR1 MNHNS and CDR2 SASEGT. The CDR3 region is CASTGTGFSEQYF. The CDR3 DNA reads as TGTGCCAGCACCGGGACAGGGTTTTCCGAGCAGTACTTC.

V and J are TRBV5-5 and TRBJ2-7; 12 bases map to TRBD1. CDR1 is SGHKS and CDR2 is YYEKEE in the germline V gene (reference sequence). This CDR3 contains 14 residues. Trimming took 4 bases from V and 4 from J; bases not matched to a gene: 3. This CDR3 reads CASSGGQGAYEQYF. The CDR3 nucleotides read TGTGCCAGCAGCGGGGGACAGGGGGCTTACGAGCAGTACTTC.

V usage is TRBV21-1 and J usage is TRBJ1-5; the table's D call, TRBD1, has no DNA check behind it. TRBV21-1 is flagged as a pseudogene. The CDR3 runs 16 residues. The CDR3 DNA sequence: TGTGCCAGCAACTTCTTTCCGGACAGTCGAAATCAGCCCCAGCATTTT. Protein product: CASNFFPDSRNQPQHF.

Turning to this clone: The same CDR3 arises from other DNA sequences in this sample as well. This chain uses TRBV5-1 with TRBJ2-5; D is possibly TRBD1 or TRBD2 (6 bases each). Germline CDR1 is SGHRS and CDR2 is YFSETQ. Trimming pared 0 bases from V and 3 bases from J, leaving 12 bases between. The CDR3 totals 15 residues. The CDR3: CASSLEGGLEETQYF. The CDR3 DNA follows: TGCGCCAGCAGCTTGGAAGGGGGGCTAGAAGAGACCCAGTACTTC. The whole variable domain, filled in from reference TRBV5-1 and TRBJ2-5, reads KAGVTQTPRYLIKTRGQQVTLSCSPISGHRSVSWYQQTPGQGLQFLFEYFSETQRNKGNFPGRFSGRQFSNSRSEMNVSTLELGDSALYLCASSLEGGLEETQYFGPGTRLLVL.

The gene calls are TRBV18 and TRBJ1-5, with D maybe TRBD1 (5 bases). Trimming left V 4 bases short and J 5 bases short, with 30 bases between. Germline CDR1 KGHSH, CDR2 LQKENI. The CDR3 consists of 20 residues. The CDR3 loop is CASSLFEPGLYEQGDQPQHF. CDR3 nucleotides: TGTGCCAGCTCACTATTTGAACCGGGACTCTATGAACAAGGCGATCAGCCCCAGCATTTT.

This chain uses TRBV29-1 with TRBJ2-3, with 10 bases identical to TRBD2. Trimming removed 2 bases from V and 6 bases from J; junction bases left unmatched: 8. Germline assignment: CDR1 SQVTM and CDR2 ANQGSEA. CDR3 length: 15 amino acids. CDR3 sequence (DNA): TGCAGCGTTGAAATAGTTAGCGGGGGGTTGGATACGCAGTATTTT. Translation: CSVEIVSGGLDTQYF.

This chain joins TRBV19 and TRBJ2-5, with a tentative D call TRBD2 (6 bases). Trimming removed 6 bases from V and 2 bases from J, with 13 bases in between. The CDR3 has 14 amino acids. Germline lookup yields CDR1 LNHDA and CDR2 SQIVND (reference sequence). CDR3: CASSLRGRQETQYF. The CDR3 bases are TGTGCCAGTAGCCTACGGGGGAGGCAAGAGACCCAGTACTTC.

V and J are TRBV2 and TRBJ2-2; tentatively, D is TRBD1 (5 bases). The germline V gene has CDR1 SNHLY and CDR2 FYNNEI. V was cut by 6 bases and J by 6 bases, with 14 bases left in between. The CDR3 is made up of 14 amino acids. CDR3 amino acids: CASRAIGAAGELFF. In nucleotides, the CDR3 is TGTGCCAGCAGAGCCATAGGGGCGGCCGGGGAGCTGTTTTTT.

The CDR3 loop is CASSLRRTSGGAYEQYF. Here the CDR3 DNA reads TGTGCCAGCAGCCTCCGTCGGACTAGCGGGGGGGCTTACGAGCAGTACTTC. The chain carries TRBV7-2 and TRBJ2-7, with 15 bases lining up with TRBD2. Germline V CDR1 and CDR2: SGHTA, FQGNSA. The CDR3 loop spans 17 amino acids. V dropped 5 bases and J dropped 4; count of bases not matched to a gene: 9. Together with reference TRBV7-2 and TRBJ2-7, the CDR3 gives the full variable domain: GAGVSQSPSNKVTEKGKDVELRCDPISGHTALYWYRQSLGQGLEFLIYFQGNSAPDKSGLPSDRFSAERTGGSVSTLTIQRTQQEDSAVYLCASSLRRTSGGAYEQYFGPGTRLTVT.

The chain employs TRBV6-6 and TRBJ1-4; the match to TRBD1 covers 8 bases. This CDR3 has 15 amino acids. The junction had 8 bases not matched to a gene; V was cut back by 4 bases and J by 7 bases. The germline V gene encodes CDR1 MNHNY and CDR2 SVGAGI (reference sequence). CDR3 bases: TGTGCCAGCAGTTTCGGGACAGGTGGGCGTGAAAAACTGTTTTTT. Its protein is CASSFGTGGREKLFF.

The chain carries TRBV13 and TRBJ2-7, with 8 bases identical to TRBD1. Looked up from germline, CDR1 is PRHDT and CDR2 is FYEKMQ (reference sequence). Unmatched junction bases numbered 8, after V lost 5 bases and J lost 2 bases. The CDR3 length is 15 residues. This chain's CDR3 is CASSRRGTGTYEQYF. The DNA for the CDR3 is TGTGCCAGCAGCCGGAGGGGGACAGGAACCTACGAGCAGTACTTC.

J is TRBJ1-2 and V is TRBV19; unclear D gene. There are 14 residues in the CDR3. The ends were cut back, 0 bases at V and 8 bases at J, with 13 bases in the middle. The germline V gene encodes CDR1 LNHDA and CDR2 SQIVND (reference sequence). This chain's CDR3 is CASSIETASRGYTF. In DNA, the CDR3 is TGTGCCAGTAGTATAGAGACCGCCTCGAGAGGCTACACCTTC.

The J gene is TRBJ2-5, the V gene TRBV7-7; D uncertain. There are 13 residues in the CDR3. The V gene's germline CDR1 is SSHAT and CDR2 FNYEAQ (reference sequence). V dropped 1 base and J dropped 2 bases, with 5 bases sitting between them. CDR3 sequence: CASSLGNQETQYF. CDR3 nucleotides: TGTGCCAGCAGCTTAGGCAATCAAGAGACCCAGTACTTC.

V gene TRBV19 combines with J gene TRBJ1-6; no firm D call. V was pared by 2 bases and J by 5 bases, with 7 bases between. The CDR3 covers 14 residues. Looked up from germline, CDR1 is LNHDA and CDR2 is SQIVND (reference sequence). CDR3 residues: CASSIHWDNSPLHF. The CDR3, as DNA: TGTGCCAGTAGTATACATTGGGATAATTCACCCCTCCACTTT.